This TCR beta chain was sequenced during a study of technical replicates of blood from several donors. Clones were read by immunoSEQ multiplex PCR, and TCRdb kept only the in-frame ones, dropping some. The table has tens of thousands of clones, around 91% seen once. This CDR3 comprises 13 residues. Germline V lookup: CDR1 LGHNA, CDR2 YNFKEQ. After removal of 0 bases from V and 8 bases from J, the junction contained 2 bases not matched to a gene. Sequenced material: PBMCs. The TCR sequence derives from a human donor in good health. Some clones in this sample may be carry-over from other donors' samples. The J gene is TRBJ1-2, the V gene TRBV4-2, with TRBD1 matching over 8 bases. The CDR3 nucleotides read TGTGCCAGCAGCCAAGACAGGGGGCGAGGCTACACCTTC. Translating gives CASSQDRGRGYTF.